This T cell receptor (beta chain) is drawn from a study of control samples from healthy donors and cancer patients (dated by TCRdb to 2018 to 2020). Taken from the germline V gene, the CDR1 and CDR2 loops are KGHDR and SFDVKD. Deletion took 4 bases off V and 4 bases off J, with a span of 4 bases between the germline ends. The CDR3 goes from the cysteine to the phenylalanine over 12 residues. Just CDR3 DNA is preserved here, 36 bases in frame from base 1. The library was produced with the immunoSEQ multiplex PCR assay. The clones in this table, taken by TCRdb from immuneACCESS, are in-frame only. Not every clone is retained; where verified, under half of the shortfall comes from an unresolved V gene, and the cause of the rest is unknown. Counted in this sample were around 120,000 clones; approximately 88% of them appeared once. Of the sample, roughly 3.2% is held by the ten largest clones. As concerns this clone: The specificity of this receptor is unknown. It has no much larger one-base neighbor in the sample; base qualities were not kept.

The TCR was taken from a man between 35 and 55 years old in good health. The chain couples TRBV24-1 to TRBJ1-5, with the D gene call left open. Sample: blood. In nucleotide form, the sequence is TGTGCCACCAGTGAAGGGAATCAGCCCCAGCATTTT. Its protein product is CATSEGNQPQHF.